This T cell receptor (beta chain) derives from a study of shared clonotypes between healthy human individuals. Profiled with immunoSEQ multiplex PCR; TCRdb holds only in-frame clones, not every one. The profile shows roughly 1,800,000 clones, less than 95% of them singletons. The naive CD8 fraction comprised CD45RO-negative cells positively selected for CCR7 and excluded terminally differentiated effector memory CD45RA+ cells. Trimming removed 0 bases from V and 1 base from J, with 8 bases in between. The CDR3 loop spans 14 amino acids. Looked up from germline, CDR1 is GTSNPN and CDR2 is SVGIG (reference sequence). Concerning this clone: The sample holds other DNA sequences that translate to the same CDR3.

The source material was naive CD8+ T cells sorted from blood. The rearrangement links TRBV30 to TRBJ2-3, with D uncertain. This receptor was obtained from a man aged 18 to 35 in good health. This chain's CDR3 is CAWSVVSGTDTQYF. The CDR3 nucleotides are TGTGCCTGGAGTGTAGTCTCGGGCACAGATACGCAGTATTTT.